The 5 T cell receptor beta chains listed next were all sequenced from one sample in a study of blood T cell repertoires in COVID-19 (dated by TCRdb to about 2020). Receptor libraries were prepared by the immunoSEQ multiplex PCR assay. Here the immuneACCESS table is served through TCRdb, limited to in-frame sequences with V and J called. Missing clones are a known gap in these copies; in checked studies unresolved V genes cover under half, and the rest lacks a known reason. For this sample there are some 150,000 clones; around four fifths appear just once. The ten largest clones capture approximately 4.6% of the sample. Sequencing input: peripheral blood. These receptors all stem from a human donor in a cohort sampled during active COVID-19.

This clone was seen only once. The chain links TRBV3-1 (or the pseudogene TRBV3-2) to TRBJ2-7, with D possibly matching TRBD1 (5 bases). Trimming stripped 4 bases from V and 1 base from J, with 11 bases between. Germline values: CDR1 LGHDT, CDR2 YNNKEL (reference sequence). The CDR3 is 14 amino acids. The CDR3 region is CASSLRQGSYEQYF. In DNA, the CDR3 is TGTGCCAGCAGCCTGAGGCAGGGTTCCTACGAGCAGTACTTC.

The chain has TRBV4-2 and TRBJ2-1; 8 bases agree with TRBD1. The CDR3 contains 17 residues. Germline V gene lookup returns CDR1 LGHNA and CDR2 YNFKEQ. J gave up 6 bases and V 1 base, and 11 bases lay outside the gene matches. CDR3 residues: CASSQGLGDRGFNEQFF. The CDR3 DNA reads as TGTGCCAGCAGCCAAGGGCTTGGTGACAGGGGTTTCAATGAGCAGTTCTTC.

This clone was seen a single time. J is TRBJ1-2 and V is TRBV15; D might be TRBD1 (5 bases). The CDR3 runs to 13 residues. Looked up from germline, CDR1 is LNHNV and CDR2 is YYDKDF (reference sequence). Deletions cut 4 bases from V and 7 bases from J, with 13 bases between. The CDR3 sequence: CATSTGGGAGYTF. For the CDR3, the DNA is TGTGCCACCAGCACTGGGGGAGGGGCTGGCTACACCTTC.

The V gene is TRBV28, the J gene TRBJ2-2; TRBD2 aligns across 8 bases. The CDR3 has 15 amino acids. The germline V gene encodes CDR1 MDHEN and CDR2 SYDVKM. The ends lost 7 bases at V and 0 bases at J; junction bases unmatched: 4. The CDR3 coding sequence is TGTGCCAGCACCACCGGGGGGGCGAACACCGGGGAGCTGTTTTTT. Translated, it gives CASTTGGANTGELFF. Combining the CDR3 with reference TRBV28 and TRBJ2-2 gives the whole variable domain DVKVTQSSRYLVKRTGEKVFLECVQDMDHENMFWYRQDPGLGLRLIYFSYDVKMKEKGDIPEGYSVSREKKERFSLILESASTNQTSMYLCASTTGGANTGELFFGEGSRLTVL.

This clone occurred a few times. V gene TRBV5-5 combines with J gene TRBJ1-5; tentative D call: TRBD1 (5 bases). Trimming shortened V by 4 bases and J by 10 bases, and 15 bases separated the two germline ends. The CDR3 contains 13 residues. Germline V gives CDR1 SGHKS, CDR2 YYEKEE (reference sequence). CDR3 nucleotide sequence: TGTGCCAGCAGCGGGGGGACCTCTGTCCCCCAGCATTTT. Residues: CASSGGTSVPQHF.